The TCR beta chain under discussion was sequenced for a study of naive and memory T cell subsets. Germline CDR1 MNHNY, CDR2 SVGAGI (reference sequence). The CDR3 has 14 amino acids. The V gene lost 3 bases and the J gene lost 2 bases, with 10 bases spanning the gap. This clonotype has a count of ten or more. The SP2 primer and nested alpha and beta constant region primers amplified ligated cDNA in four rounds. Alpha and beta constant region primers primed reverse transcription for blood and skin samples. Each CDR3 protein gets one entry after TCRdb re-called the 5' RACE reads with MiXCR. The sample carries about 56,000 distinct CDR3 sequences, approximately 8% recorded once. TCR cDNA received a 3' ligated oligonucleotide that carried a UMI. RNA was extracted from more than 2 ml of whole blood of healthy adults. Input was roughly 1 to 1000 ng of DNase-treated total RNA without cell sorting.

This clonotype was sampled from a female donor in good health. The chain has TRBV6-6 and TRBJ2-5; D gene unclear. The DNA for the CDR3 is TGTGCCAGCAGTTATCCCGCCAAGCAAGAGACCCAGTACTTC. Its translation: CASSYPAKQETQYF.